This T cell receptor beta chain was identified during a study of T cell changes during pregnancy in multiple sclerosis. The method was immunoSEQ multiplex PCR; TCRdb's version includes in-frame clones alone and lacks a portion of them. The top ten clones hold 3% to 4% of a sample with tens of thousands of clones, around nine tenths of them seen once. Trimming cost V 5 bases and J 0 bases; bases outside gene matches: 15. Germline values: CDR1 SGHTA, CDR2 FQGNSA. The CDR3 is made up of 19 amino acids. The receptor comes from a female donor in good health, enrolled as a control in a pregnancy study. The V gene is TRBV7-2, the J gene TRBJ2-3, with TRBD2 matching over 9 bases. The specimen was peripheral blood, collected after pregnancy. The CDR3 DNA reads TGTGCCAGCAGCGGATCGACTAGCGGAAATAGTATAAGCACAGATACGCAGTATTTT. Amino acids: CASSGSTSGNSISTDTQYF.